This T cell receptor (beta chain) was sequenced in a study of control samples from healthy donors and cancer patients (dated by TCRdb to about 2020). About this clone: Its antigen remains unidentified. Base qualities are not provided; no much larger clone lies one nucleotide away.

CDR1 SGDLS and CDR2 YYNGEE were looked up in the germline V gene. The CDR3 has 15 amino acids, counting the end cysteine and phenylalanine. Only the CDR3 DNA is retained, 45 bases long and in frame from the first base. Cut back by 1 base and 6 bases, the V and J ends lie 17 bases apart. The library relied on the immunoSEQ multiplex PCR assay. Entries here come from immuneACCESS through TCRdb and include only in-frame sequences with V and J called. Some clones fail to appear in such tables; in the studies checked, an unresolved V gene covers under half of the shortfall, and the cause of the remainder is unknown. In this sample the table shows 100,000 to 150,000 clones, 75% to 95% of which occur a single time. About 2.7% of the sample belongs to the ten largest clones.

The V gene is TRBV9 and the J gene is TRBJ2-7, with TRBD1 as a weak D call on 5 bases. Sequenced material: blood. This clonotype was sampled from a man aged 35 to 55 in good health. For the CDR3, the sequence is CASSVSGSLGLEQYF. The nucleotides read TGTGCCAGCAGCGTATCCGGCAGCCTGGGGCTCGAGCAGTACTTC.